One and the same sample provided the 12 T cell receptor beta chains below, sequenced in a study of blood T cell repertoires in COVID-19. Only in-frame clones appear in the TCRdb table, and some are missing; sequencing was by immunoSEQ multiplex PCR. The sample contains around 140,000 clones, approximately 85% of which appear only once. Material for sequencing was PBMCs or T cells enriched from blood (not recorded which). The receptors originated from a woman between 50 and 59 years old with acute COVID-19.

The CDR3 region is CASSHNTDTQYF. CDR3 sequence (DNA): TGCGCCAGCAGTCATAACACAGATACGCAGTATTTT. The genes are TRBV23-1 and TRBJ2-3; D is ambiguous. TRBV23-1 is noted as an ORF with a role that remains uncertain. The CDR3 has 12 amino acids. With 3 bases removed from V and 2 bases from J, the gap between germline ends came to 3 bases.

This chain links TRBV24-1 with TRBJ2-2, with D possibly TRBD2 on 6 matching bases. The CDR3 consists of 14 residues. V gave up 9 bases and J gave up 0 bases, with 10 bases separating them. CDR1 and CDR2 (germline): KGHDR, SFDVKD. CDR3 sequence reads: CATRRDSNTGELFF. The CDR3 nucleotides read TGTGCCACCCGCCGGGACTCGAACACCGGGGAGCTGTTTTTT.

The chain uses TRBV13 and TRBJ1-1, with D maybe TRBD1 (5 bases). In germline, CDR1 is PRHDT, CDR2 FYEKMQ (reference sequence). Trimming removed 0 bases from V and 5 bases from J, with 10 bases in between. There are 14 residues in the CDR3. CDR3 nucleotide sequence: TGTGCCAGCAGCTTAGGCCTTGGGGGGACTGAAGCTTTCTTT. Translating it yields CASSLGLGGTEAFF.

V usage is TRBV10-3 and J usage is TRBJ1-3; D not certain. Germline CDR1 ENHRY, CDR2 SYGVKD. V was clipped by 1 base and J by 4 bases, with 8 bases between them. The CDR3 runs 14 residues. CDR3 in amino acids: CAISELEQGNTIYF. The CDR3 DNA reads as TGTGCCATCAGTGAGTTGGAGCAGGGAAACACCATATATTTT.

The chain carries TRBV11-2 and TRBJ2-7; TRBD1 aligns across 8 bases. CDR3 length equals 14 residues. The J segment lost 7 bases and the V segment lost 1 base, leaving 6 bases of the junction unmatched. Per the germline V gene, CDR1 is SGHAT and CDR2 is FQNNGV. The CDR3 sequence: CASSLGTGGMEQYF. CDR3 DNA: TGTGCCAGCAGCTTAGGAACAGGGGGGATGGAGCAGTACTTC.

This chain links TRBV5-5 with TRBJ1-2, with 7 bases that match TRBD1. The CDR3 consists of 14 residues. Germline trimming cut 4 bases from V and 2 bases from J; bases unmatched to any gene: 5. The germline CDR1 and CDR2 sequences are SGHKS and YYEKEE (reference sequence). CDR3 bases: TGTGCCAGCAGCCGAACAGGGGAGAACTATGGCTACACCTTC. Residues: CASSRTGENYGYTF.

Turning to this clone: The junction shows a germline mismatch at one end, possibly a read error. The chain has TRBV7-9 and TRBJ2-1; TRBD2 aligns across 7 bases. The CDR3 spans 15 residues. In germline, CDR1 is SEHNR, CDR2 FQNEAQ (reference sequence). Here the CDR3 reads CATSAGVVSYNEQFF. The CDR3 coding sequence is TGTGCCACCAGCGCGGGAGTAGTGTCCTACAATGAGCAGTTCTTC.

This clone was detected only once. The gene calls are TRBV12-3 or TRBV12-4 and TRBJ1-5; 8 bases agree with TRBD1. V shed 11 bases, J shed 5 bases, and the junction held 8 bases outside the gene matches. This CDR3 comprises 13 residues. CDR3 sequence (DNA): TGTGCCCCGCCACCAGGGGGCCATCAGCCCCAGCATTTT. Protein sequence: CAPPPGGHQPQHF.

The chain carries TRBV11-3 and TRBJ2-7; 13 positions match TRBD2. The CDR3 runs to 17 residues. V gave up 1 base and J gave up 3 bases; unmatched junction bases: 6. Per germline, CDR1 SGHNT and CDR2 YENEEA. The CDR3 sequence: CASSLAHGTSGIYEQYF. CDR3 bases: TGTGCCAGCAGCTTAGCTCACGGGACTAGCGGGATCTACGAGCAGTACTTC.

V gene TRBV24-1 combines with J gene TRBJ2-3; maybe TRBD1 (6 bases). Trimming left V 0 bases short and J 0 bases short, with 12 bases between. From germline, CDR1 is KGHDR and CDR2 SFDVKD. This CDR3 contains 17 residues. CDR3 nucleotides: TGTGCCACCAGTGATTTGCAAGAGCAGGGGAGCACAGATACGCAGTATTTT. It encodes CATSDLQEQGSTDTQYF.

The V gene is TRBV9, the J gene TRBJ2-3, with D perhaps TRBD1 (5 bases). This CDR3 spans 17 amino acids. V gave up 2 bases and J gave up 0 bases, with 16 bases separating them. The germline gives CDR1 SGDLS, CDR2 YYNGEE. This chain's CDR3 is CASSVTHRKRSTDTQYF. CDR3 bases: TGTGCCAGCAGCGTCACCCACAGGAAGAGAAGCACAGATACGCAGTATTTT.

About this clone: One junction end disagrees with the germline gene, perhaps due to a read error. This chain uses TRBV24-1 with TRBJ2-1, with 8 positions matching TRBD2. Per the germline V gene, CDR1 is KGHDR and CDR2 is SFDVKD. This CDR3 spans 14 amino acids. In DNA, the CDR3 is TGTGTCACCAGCCTTAGCGGGATAATCTATGAGCAGTTCTTC. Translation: CVTSLSGIIYEQFF.